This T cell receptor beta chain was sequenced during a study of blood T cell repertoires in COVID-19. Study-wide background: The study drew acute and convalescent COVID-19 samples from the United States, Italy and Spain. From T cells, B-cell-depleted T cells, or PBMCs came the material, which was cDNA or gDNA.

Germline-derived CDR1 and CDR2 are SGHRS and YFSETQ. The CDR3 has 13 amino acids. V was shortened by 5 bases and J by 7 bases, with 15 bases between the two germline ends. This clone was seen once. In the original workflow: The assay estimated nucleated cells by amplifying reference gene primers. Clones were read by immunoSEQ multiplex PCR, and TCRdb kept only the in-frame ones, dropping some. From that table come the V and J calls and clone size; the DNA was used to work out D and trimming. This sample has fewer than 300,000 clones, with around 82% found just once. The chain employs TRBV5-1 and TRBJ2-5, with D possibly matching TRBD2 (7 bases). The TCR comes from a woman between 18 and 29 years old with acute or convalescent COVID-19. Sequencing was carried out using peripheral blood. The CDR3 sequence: CASRAGAEGTQYF. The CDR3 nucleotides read TGCGCCAGCAGGGCGGGGGCCGAAGGGACCCAGTACTTC.